This T cell receptor beta chain comes out of a study of technical replicates of blood from a few donors. Assay: immunoSEQ multiplex PCR; the TCRdb copy retains only in-frame clones and omits some. Of under 95,000 clones listed, roughly 94% are singletons. The length of the CDR3 is 13 residues. CDR1 and CDR2 from the germline V gene are MGHRA and YSYEKL. V gave up 10 bases and J gave up 6 bases, with 18 bases separating them. The chain joins TRBV4-1 to TRBJ1-2; perhaps TRBD1 as D (5 bases). Source material: T cells isolated from PBMCs. The receptor was isolated from a human donor in good health. The CDR3 region has the DNA TGCGCCACCACAGACAGACCTTGGGATGGCTACACCTTC. As protein: CATTDRPWDGYTF.